The next 24 T cell receptor beta chains were all read from a single sample in a study of post-analysis software for immune sequencing data. Study outcomes and limitations: There were roughly 5 TRBV segments more frequent in patients than controls, and TRBV5-6, TRBV5-1 and TRBV20-1 were among them.

Prepared libraries of TCR beta cDNA carried unique molecular identifiers. TCRdb reprocessed the PCR reads via MiXCR and lists one record per CDR3 protein. The sample consists of more than 500,000 distinct CDR3 sequences, less than 40% of them appearing once. The antigens these receptors bind are not known. Sequencing input: blood. Receptor source: a girl aged 2-17 years with multiple sclerosis.

This chain uses TRBV6-5 with TRBJ2-5; D is unclear. The J call may not be correct, given that the DNA end is closer to TRBJ2-7. Germline V lookup: CDR1 MNHEY, CDR2 SVGAGI. The CDR3 runs 13 residues. The CDR3 here is CASRLLGTYEQYF. The CDR3 nucleotides are TGTGCCAGCAGGCTTCTAGGTACCTACGAGCAGTACTTC.

The V gene is TRBV11-2, the J gene TRBJ2-2, with 9 bases fitting TRBD1. J lost 6 bases, V lost 5 bases, and 10 bases had no gene match. The V gene's germline CDR1 is SGHAT and CDR2 FQNNGV. There are 16 residues in the CDR3. CDR3 sequence: CASSLTGTGNPGELFF. The CDR3 DNA is TGTGCCAGCAGCCTGACCGGGACAGGGAATCCCGGGGAGCTGTTTTTT.

The chain is built from TRBV7-3 and TRBJ2-1, with D maybe TRBD1 (5 bases). In germline, CDR1 is SGHTA, CDR2 FQGTGA. CDR3 length: 16 amino acids. V lost 2 bases, J lost 5 bases, and 16 bases lay in between. The CDR3 here is CASSLSAGWSDNEQFF. The CDR3 nucleotides are TGTGCCAGCAGCTTATCGGCAGGGTGGTCGGACAATGAGCAGTTCTTC. The full variable domain, in which reference TRBV7-3 and TRBJ2-1 provide the parts outside the CDR3, is GAGVSQTPSNKVTEKGKYVELRCDPISGHTALYWYRQSLGQGPEFLIYFQGTGAADDSGLPNDRFFAVRPEGSVSTLKIQRTERGDSAVYLCASSLSAGWSDNEQFFGPGTRLTVL.

This clonotype occurred a few times. The J gene is TRBJ1-6, the V gene TRBV28, with 8 bases fitting TRBD1. The CDR3 totals 18 residues. CDR1 and CDR2 (germline): MDHEN, SYDVKM. The junction had 18 bases not matched to a gene; V was cut back by 6 bases and J by 8 bases. In DNA, the CDR3 is TGTGCCAGCAGGGGACACGCAGGGGGCGCACGGTCGGATTCACCCCTCCACTTT. Translating it yields CASRGHAGGARSDSPLHF. The complete variable domain, with remaining parts taken from reference TRBV28 and TRBJ1-6, reads DVKVTQSSRYLVKRTGEKVFLECVQDMDHENMFWYRQDPGLGLRLIYFSYDVKMKEKGDIPEGYSVSREKKERFSLILESASTNQTSMYLCASRGHAGGARSDSPLHFGNGTRLTVT.

This clonotype was recorded a few times. J is TRBJ2-3 and V is TRBV7-2; 7 positions agree with TRBD2. The length of the CDR3 is 15 residues. Germline CDR1 reads SGHTA; CDR2 reads FQGNSA. The ends lost 7 bases at V and 0 bases at J; junction bases unmatched: 7. CDR3 sequence (DNA): TGTGCCAGCAACCCGGTAGCGGGTAGCACAGATACGCAGTATTTT. The encoded protein is CASNPVAGSTDTQYF.

The rearrangement links TRBV11-2 to TRBJ1-2, with D unclear. The CDR3 runs 14 residues. Per germline, CDR1 SGHAT and CDR2 FQNNGV. V was shortened by 1 base and J by 8 bases, with 14 bases between the two germline ends. The CDR3 DNA reads as TGTGCCAGCAGCTTAGCCCCTGGTAGGATAGGCTACACCTTC. It specifies CASSLAPGRIGYTF.

This clonotype showed up just a few times. The chain recombines TRBV20-1 with TRBJ2-1, with 13 bases matching TRBD2. CDR3 size: 14 residues. The V gene's germline CDR1 is DFQATT and CDR2 SNEGSKA (reference sequence). J gave up 7 bases and V 5 bases, and 5 bases lay outside the gene matches. The chain's CDR3 is CSASGTSGVNEQFF. The CDR3 nucleotides read TGCAGTGCTTCCGGGACTAGCGGGGTAAATGAGCAGTTCTTC.

The rearrangement uses TRBV7-9 and TRBJ2-7, with D perhaps matching TRBD1 or TRBD2 (5 bases each). The CDR3 is made up of 13 amino acids. Germline V gene sequence: CDR1 SEHNR, CDR2 FQNEAQ (reference sequence). Between the trimmed V and J ends, which lost 5 bases and 7 bases, there was a span of 15 bases. The CDR3 spells CASSPEGRDEQYF. The CDR3 nucleotides read TGTGCCAGCAGCCCCGAGGGGCGTGATGAGCAGTACTTC.

V is TRBV20-1 and J is TRBJ2-5; D perhaps matches TRBD2 (5 bases). The J call may be mistaken, given a closer DNA end match to TRBJ2-7. This CDR3 spans 15 amino acids. From germline, CDR1 is DFQATT and CDR2 SNEGSKA (reference sequence). The DNA for the CDR3 is TGCAGTGCTAGAGAACGGCGGCCCCTAGCCTCCGAGCAGTACTTC. Translating it yields CSARERRPLASEQYF.

As for this clonotype: Sequence at one end of the junction differs from germline and may be a read error. The chain joins TRBV4-1 to TRBJ2-5; D remains unclear. The CDR3 loop spans 13 amino acids. Looked up from germline, CDR1 is MGHRA and CDR2 is YSYEKL. The CDR3 DNA reads TGCGTCAGCAGCCGATCGATCCAAGAGACCCAGTACTTC. Its translation is CVSSRSIQETQYF.

The rearrangement uses TRBV5-1 and TRBJ2-3; D may be TRBD1 or TRBD2 (6 bases each). Germline assignment: CDR1 SGHRS and CDR2 YFSETQ. Trimming took 4 bases from V and 5 from J, leaving 17 bases between them. This CDR3 is 15 amino acids long. The CDR3: CASSLLRGRGDTQYF. The CDR3 DNA reads as TGCGCCAGCAGCCTCCTCCGGGGGCGAGGAGATACGCAGTATTTT. Using reference TRBV5-1 and TRBJ2-3 for the parts outside the CDR3, the full variable domain is KAGVTQTPRYLIKTRGQQVTLSCSPISGHRSVSWYQQTPGQGLQFLFEYFSETQRNKGNFPGRFSGRQFSNSRSEMNVSTLELGDSALYLCASSLLRGRGDTQYFGPGTRLTVL.

This chain uses TRBV6-5 with TRBJ1-2; TRBD1 agrees at 7 bases. V shed 3 bases, J shed 3 bases, and the junction held 7 bases outside the gene matches. CDR1 MNHEY and CDR2 SVGAGI come from the germline V gene. CDR3 length: 15 residues. CDR3 sequence: CASSYCEGAYYGYTF. As DNA, the CDR3 is TGTGCCAGCAGTTATTGCGAGGGGGCATACTATGGCTACACCTTC.

The chain uses TRBV14 and TRBJ1-1; D not resolved. Germline assignment: CDR1 SGHDN and CDR2 FVKESK. V lost 1 base, J lost 4 bases, and 7 bases lay in between. This CDR3 is built from 13 residues. CDR3 coding DNA: TGTGCCAGCAGCCAAGTTATCGGCACTGAAGCTTTCTTT. This encodes CASSQVIGTEAFF.

This clonotype was picked up a small number of times. The DNA for the CDR3 is TGCGCCAGCAGGCCGCTACAGTCGGGCTATGGCTACACCTTC. This translates into CASRPLQSGYGYTF. The V and J genes are TRBV4-1 and TRBJ1-2; the D is unclear. The germline V and J ends were trimmed by 6 bases and 4 bases, with 15 bases remaining between them. This CDR3 region has 14 residues. Germline-derived CDR1 and CDR2 are MGHRA and YSYEKL.

This chain links TRBV20-1 with TRBJ1-5; 8 nucleotides align to TRBD1. Trimming removed 2 bases from V and 7 bases from J; junction bases left unmatched: 7. The CDR3 loop spans 14 amino acids. The germline V gene has CDR1 DFQATT and CDR2 SNEGSKA (reference sequence). This CDR3 is CSARPTGGGQPQHF. The CDR3 nucleotides are TGCAGTGCTAGACCCACAGGGGGAGGGCAGCCCCAGCATTTT.

A few counts support this clonotype. Here the CDR3 DNA reads TGCGCCAGCAGCTTTCGACAGGGTTTAGACACTGAAGCTTTCTTT. This encodes CASSFRQGLDTEAFF. V gene TRBV5-1 combines with J gene TRBJ1-1; TRBD1 matches at 7 bases. Per germline, CDR1 SGHRS and CDR2 YFSETQ. The CDR3 runs 15 residues. Trimming at V came to 2 bases and at J to 3 bases, leaving 7 bases not matched to a gene.

The rearrangement uses TRBV20-1 and TRBJ2-5; TRBD2 matches 7 bases. J gave up 6 bases and V 5 bases, and 12 bases lay outside the gene matches. Germline V CDR1 and CDR2: DFQATT, SNEGSKA (reference sequence). This CDR3 region has 14 residues. In DNA, the CDR3 is TGCAGTGCTCCAACTAGCGTGGTCCTGAAGACCCAGTACTTC. It specifies CSAPTSVVLKTQYF.

This clonotype showed up just a few times. The gene calls are TRBV20-1 and TRBJ1-5, with 8 bases fitting TRBD1. The V and J ends lost 5 bases and 3 bases, in that order; junction bases with no gene match: 6. Germline V gives CDR1 DFQATT, CDR2 SNEGSKA (reference sequence). The length of the CDR3 is 14 residues. CDR3 DNA: TGCAGTGCTTTCAGGGGGCTAAACAATCAGCCCCAGCATTTT. It specifies CSAFRGLNNQPQHF.

The chain has TRBV4-1 and TRBJ2-3; possibly TRBD2 for D (6 bases). V dropped 0 bases and J dropped 5 bases, with 21 bases sitting between them. This CDR3 spans 18 amino acids. The V gene's germline CDR1 is MGHRA and CDR2 YSYEKL. CDR3 loop: CASSQDGGAGRVGDTQYF. CDR3 nucleotide sequence: TGCGCCAGCAGCCAAGACGGTGGGGCGGGAAGAGTGGGAGATACGCAGTATTTT.

This chain joins TRBV12-3 or TRBV12-4 and TRBJ1-4, with D maybe TRBD1 (6 bases). The CDR3 is made up of 16 amino acids. The ends were cut back, 7 bases at V and 8 bases at J, with 23 bases in the middle. The CDR3 nucleotides are TGTGCCAGCACCCCAGGGGTCGGGAGAAGTCACGAAAAACTGTTTTTT. It is translated as CASTPGVGRSHEKLFF.

The table lists this clonotype with a count of one. V and J are TRBV5-1 and TRBJ1-1; 7 positions agree with TRBD1. The V gene's germline CDR1 is SGHRS and CDR2 YFSETQ. V gave up 0 bases and J gave up 3 bases; unmatched junction bases: 5. The CDR3 runs to 15 residues. In DNA form, the CDR3 reads TGCGCCAGCAGCTTGGAAGGACAGGACTACACTGAAGCTTTCTTT. Translated: CASSLEGQDYTEAFF.

About this clonotype itself: At one end the junction does not follow the germline gene, possibly because of a read error. The chain is built from TRBV12-3 or TRBV12-4 and TRBJ2-3, with D possibly matching TRBD2 (6 bases). The CDR3 contains 14 residues. DNA of the CDR3: TGTGCCAGCAGTCGGGGACTTGGAGTAGATACGGAGTATTTT. As protein: CASSRGLGVDTEYF.

The rearrangement links TRBV4-1 to TRBJ1-6; D is possibly TRBD1 (6 bases). V was clipped by 0 bases and J by 5 bases, with 14 bases between them. CDR1 and CDR2 (germline): MGHRA, YSYEKL. This CDR3 comprises 17 residues. CDR3 sequence (DNA): TGCGCCAGCAGCCAAGATGGGCCAGGGGAAAATAATTCACCCCTCCACTTT. Amino acids: CASSQDGPGENNSPLHF.

The chain carries TRBV12-3 or TRBV12-4 and TRBJ1-1; 9 bases are shared with TRBD1. V was clipped by 6 bases and J by 4 bases; unmatched bases: 9. The CDR3 spans 15 residues. The CDR3, as DNA: TGTGCCAGCAGCATATCTTGGGACAGGGCCACTGAAGCTTTCTTT. It is translated as CASSISWDRATEAFF.